The 24 T cell receptor beta chains listed next were all sequenced from one sample in a study of T cell repertoires in ileal Crohn's disease. Measured with immunoSEQ multiplex PCR; TCRdb has only the in-frame clones, and not every one. The repertoire holds under 5,000 clones, with roughly three quarters as singletons. The sample consisted of ileal tissue. These receptors originate from an adult with Crohn's disease.

This clone was picked up one time. The J gene is TRBJ1-4, the V gene TRBV6-6; D is unresolved. The CDR3 extends over 14 amino acids. Trimming took off 4 bases at V and 4 bases at J, with 10 bases between the two ends. CDR1 and CDR2 from the germline V gene are MNHNY and SVGAGI (reference sequence). The CDR3 region is CASSSRESNEKLFF. The CDR3, as DNA: TGTGCCAGCAGTTCCCGGGAGAGTAATGAAAAACTGTTTTTT.

V and J are TRBV27 and TRBJ1-1; possible D gene TRBD1, 6 bases. Trimming cost V 6 bases and J 3 bases, with 17 bases left between them. CDR1 MNHEY and CDR2 SMNVEV come from the germline V gene (reference sequence). This CDR3 is 15 amino acids long. DNA for the CDR3: TGTGCCAGCAGCCCACGTGGCCCAGGGGACACTGAAGCTTTCTTT. Its protein product is CASSPRGPGDTEAFF.

The sample holds one count of this clone. The CDR3 DNA reads TGTGCCAGCAGTTACGGCGGAGGGGCGGGCGAGCAGTACTTC. The encoded protein is CASSYGGGAGEQYF. The chain employs TRBV6-5 and TRBJ2-5; weak D call: TRBD2 (6 bases). Judging by the DNA end, TRBJ2-7 fits better; the J call may be wrong. Germline assignment: CDR1 MNHEY and CDR2 SVGAGI. CDR3 length: 14 amino acids.

This clone appeared a few times. V is TRBV7-6 and J is TRBJ2-3; 10 bases line up with TRBD2. Germline CDR1 reads SGHVS; CDR2 reads FNYEAQ. V was clipped by 3 bases and J by 4 bases; unmatched bases: 4. The CDR3 sequence is 15 residues long. CDR3 loop: CASSLASGGPDTQYF. The CDR3 nucleotides are TGTGCCAGCAGCTTGGCTAGCGGGGGCCCAGATACGCAGTATTTT.

This sequence joins TRBV6-6 and TRBJ2-7; D is unclear. The CDR3 spans 12 residues. V dropped 3 bases and J dropped 6 bases, with 9 bases sitting between them. CDR1 is MNHNY, CDR2 SVGAGI, per germline (reference sequence). This CDR3 is CASSYFSGEQYF. CDR3 bases: TGTGCCAGCAGTTATTTTTCGGGCGAGCAGTACTTC.

This rearrangement joins TRBV9 to TRBJ1-4, with a possible D match to TRBD1 (6 bases). Trimming took 3 bases from V and 2 from J, leaving 11 bases between them. The CDR3 spans 15 residues. Germline loops: CDR1 SGDLS, CDR2 YYNGEE. CDR3 sequence: CASSGTGSTNEKLFF. As DNA, the CDR3 is TGTGCCAGCAGCGGCACAGGGTCCACTAATGAAAAACTGTTTTTT.

This clone was counted only a few times. The DNA of the CDR3 is TGTGCCAGCAGCTTCGGACTCTCTGGAAACACCATATATTTT. The encoded protein is CASSFGLSGNTIYF. The rearrangement joins TRBV13 to TRBJ1-3; D uncertain. This CDR3 contains 14 residues. V lost 3 bases and J lost 0, with 6 bases in between. The germline V gene encodes CDR1 PRHDT and CDR2 FYEKMQ (reference sequence).

V is TRBV4-1 and J is TRBJ2-5; perhaps TRBD2 as D (6 bases). Trimming shortened V by 10 bases and J by 5 bases, and 26 bases separated the two germline ends. The germline V gene encodes CDR1 MGHRA and CDR2 YSYEKL. This CDR3 spans 16 amino acids. CDR3 sequence (DNA): TGCGCCACCCGACCGAGGGAGAGCGGAGGGCAGGAGACCCAGTACTTC. Its protein is CATRPRESGGQETQYF.

This clone was detected a few times. The V and J genes are TRBV7-2 and TRBJ2-5, with D possibly matching TRBD2 (5 bases). Trimming stripped 5 bases from V and 4 bases from J, with 8 bases between. This CDR3 region has 12 residues. Germline V gene sequence: CDR1 SGHTA, CDR2 FQGNSA. The CDR3 DNA is TGTGCCAGCAGCGCTAGCTTAGAGACCCAGTACTTC. Its protein product is CASSASLETQYF.

The chain carries TRBV4-3 and TRBJ2-3; D ambiguous. The V gene lost 0 bases and the J gene lost 7 bases, with 8 bases spanning the gap. The germline V gene has CDR1 LGHNA and CDR2 YSLEER. The CDR3 is 13 residues long. CDR3 sequence (DNA): TGCGCCAGCAGCCAAGATCTAGATAATACGCAGTATTTT. Translated, it gives CASSQDLDNTQYF.

This clone has just one count. This sequence joins TRBV5-1 and TRBJ2-5; 11 nucleotides match TRBD2. Losses at the gene ends were 4 bases for V and 4 bases for J; bases not matched to a gene: 6. CDR3 size: 15 residues. Germline V gives CDR1 SGHRS, CDR2 YFSETQ. The CDR3 bases are TGCGCCAGCAGCCTTAGCGGGGGGGCAACAGAGACCCAGTACTTC. Translating gives CASSLSGGATETQYF.

Here the CDR3 DNA reads TGCGCCAGCAGCCAAGGACAGGGATCCTACGAGCAGTACTTC. The encoded protein is CASSQGQGSYEQYF. The chain recombines TRBV4-1 with TRBJ2-7; 7 bases line up with TRBD1. Trimming at V came to 1 base and at J to 1 base, leaving 1 base not matched to a gene. Germline V CDR1 and CDR2: MGHRA, YSYEKL. The CDR3 totals 14 residues.

This clone was counted a few times. V is TRBV10-1 and J is TRBJ1-2, with 11 bases aligning to TRBD1. CDR1 and CDR2 from the germline V gene are WNHNN and SYGVQD (reference sequence). This CDR3 comprises 16 residues. Losses at the gene ends were 5 bases for V and 5 bases for J; bases not matched to a gene: 10. The CDR3 region has the DNA TGCGCCAGCAGTCGGACAGGGGGCGAGCTGAAGTATGGCTACACCTTC. The encoded protein is CASSRTGGELKYGYTF.

V is TRBV6-6 and J is TRBJ2-7; the D is unclear. This CDR3 is 13 amino acids long. Trimming pared 2 bases from V and 4 bases from J, leaving 9 bases between. CDR1 and CDR2 from the germline V gene are MNHNY and SVGAGI (reference sequence). The CDR3 bases are TGTGCCAGCAGTTACGGGCCCTTATACGAGCAGTACTTC. This sequence encodes CASSYGPLYEQYF.

This clone was found a few times. The chain uses TRBV7-9 and TRBJ2-7; no clear D. The CDR3 covers 12 residues. The germline V gene has CDR1 SEHNR and CDR2 FQNEAQ (reference sequence). V lost 6 bases, J lost 4 bases, and 10 bases lay in between. The CDR3 DNA reads as TGTGCCAGCAGTCCCACAGTATACGAGCAGTACTTC. The encoded protein is CASSPTVYEQYF.

In DNA form, the CDR3 reads TGTGCCAGCAGCTTGGGGGCCGGGGGGCACTACGAGCAGTACTTC. It encodes CASSLGAGGHYEQYF. V is TRBV7-2 and J is TRBJ2-7; D might be TRBD2 (7 bases). V shed 3 bases and J shed 3 bases, with 15 bases lying between them. The CDR3 runs 15 residues. CDR1 is SGHTA, CDR2 FQGNSA, per germline.

The chain has TRBV10-1 and TRBJ1-4; 7 bases align to TRBD1. J lost 5 bases, V lost 4 bases, and 4 bases had no gene match. The V gene's germline CDR1 is WNHNN and CDR2 SYGVQD (reference sequence). The CDR3 is 14 residues long. This CDR3 is CASSAGTANEKLFF. The CDR3 coding sequence is TGCGCCAGCAGTGCCGGGACAGCGAATGAAAAACTGTTTTTT.

The chain links TRBV6-4 to TRBJ2-7, with 8 bases aligning to TRBD2. The germline V gene encodes CDR1 MRHNA and CDR2 SNTAGT. V trimming: 8 bases; J trimming: 12 bases; junction bases outside the gene matches: 12. CDR3 size: 12 residues. CDR3 loop: CASGARPGRGYF. In DNA form, the CDR3 reads TGTGCCAGCGGAGCCCGACCCGGGAGGGGGTACTTC.

The rearrangement links TRBV6-5 to TRBJ1-4, with 9 bases lining up with TRBD1. J was trimmed by 8 bases and V by 5 bases; bases with no gene match: 9. The CDR3 loop spans 15 amino acids. The germline CDR1 and CDR2 sequences are MNHEY and SVGAGI. CDR3 nucleotide sequence: TGTGCCAGCAGTCAAACAGGGGGCGCGGGGGAAAAACTGTTTTTT. Protein product: CASSQTGGAGEKLFF.

This sequence joins TRBV4-1 and TRBJ2-6; 10 bases align to TRBD1. Near its end, the DNA agrees better with TRBJ2-7, so the J call may be wrong. The length of the CDR3 is 17 residues. The germline V gene encodes CDR1 MGHRA and CDR2 YSYEKL. CDR3 sequence (DNA): TGCGCCAGCAGCCAACCCCTTGGGGGGACAGGGGACTACGAGCAGTACTTC. This codes for CASSQPLGGTGDYEQYF.

The rearrangement uses TRBV19 and TRBJ2-6; D gene uncertain. The CDR3 contains 14 residues. Germline lookup yields CDR1 LNHDA and CDR2 SQIVND (reference sequence). With 6 bases removed from V and 0 bases from J, the gap between germline ends came to 6 bases. The CDR3 sequence: CASRPVSGANVLTF. The CDR3, as DNA: TGTGCCAGTAGGCCAGTCTCTGGGGCCAACGTCCTGACTTTC.

The table lists this clone with a count of one. The V gene is TRBV6-5, the J gene TRBJ2-1, with D possibly matching TRBD1 (5 bases). V was clipped by 0 bases and J by 8 bases, with 14 bases between them. CDR3 length: 15 residues. Germline CDR1 reads MNHEY; CDR2 reads SVGAGI. The CDR3 loop reads CASSYSGQGWYEQFF. The CDR3 nucleotides read TGTGCCAGCAGTTACTCTGGGCAGGGTTGGTATGAGCAGTTCTTC.

The gene calls are TRBV2 and TRBJ2-5, with TRBD1 identical over 9 bases. The assigned J gene may be wrong: the sequence end matches TRBJ2-7 better. This CDR3 region has 14 residues. From germline, CDR1 is SNHLY and CDR2 FYNNEI. The CDR3 region is CASREDRGLYEQYF. In DNA, the CDR3 is TGTGCCAGCAGAGAGGACAGGGGCCTCTACGAGCAGTACTTC.

This chain uses TRBV9 with TRBJ2-1; 15 bases map to TRBD2. Trimming took 4 bases from V and 10 from J; bases not matched to a gene: 6. This CDR3 region has 15 residues. Looked up from germline, CDR1 is SGDLS and CDR2 is YYNGEE. CDR3 DNA sequence: TGTGCCAGCAGCACCACGGGACTAGCGGGGGGAGAGCAGTTCTTC. Translating it yields CASSTTGLAGGEQFF.